The following is a T cell receptor beta chain sequence with its context. CDR3 size: 15 residues. After removal of 1 base from V and 7 bases from J, the junction contained 1 base not matched to a gene. CDR1 is MGHRA, CDR2 YSYEKL, per germline. This sample stems from a study of cytomegalovirus exposure and HLA in healthy donors. With 60 Vbeta and 13 Jbeta primers, the PCR was carried out. Profiling relied on immunoSEQ multiplex PCR, and the TCRdb table lists in-frame clones only, not all of them. The repertoire includes fewer than 250,000 clones, around three quarters of them detected once, and 1.5% to 2% sits in the top ten.

The chain uses TRBV4-1 and TRBJ2-5; TRBD2 agrees at 15 bases. Sequenced sample: PBMCs. The receptor comes from a woman in her late teens or twenties in good health and CMV-seronegative. The CDR3, as DNA: TGCGCCAGCAGCCAAGGGGGACTAGCGGGGGGGACCCAGTACTTC. It codes for CASSQGGLAGGTQYF.